This T cell receptor beta chain is from a study of blood T cell repertoires in COVID-19. Study-wide background: Samples taken during acute and convalescent COVID-19 were collected in the United States, Italy and Spain. T cells, B-cell-depleted T cells, or PBMCs supplied cDNA or gDNA.

The CDR3 spans 14 residues. Unmatched junction bases numbered 7, after V lost 6 bases and J lost 3 bases. The V gene's germline CDR1 is SGHNT and CDR2 YYREEE (reference sequence). Original processing notes: Nucleated cell counts were estimated from reference gene primer amplification. Assay used: immunoSEQ multiplex PCR; TCRdb lists only in-frame clones, some missing. That table supplies the V and J calls and clone size; D and trimming were determined from the DNA. The sample contains about 220,000 clones, roughly 84% of which appear only once. This TCR was recovered from a middle-aged man who had recovered from COVID-19. Material for sequencing was peripheral blood. J is TRBJ1-1 and V is TRBV5-4, with TRBD1 matching over 8 bases. In DNA, the CDR3 is TGTGCCAGCATCCGGACAGGGATCGACACTGAAGCTTTCTTT. This codes for CASIRTGIDTEAFF.